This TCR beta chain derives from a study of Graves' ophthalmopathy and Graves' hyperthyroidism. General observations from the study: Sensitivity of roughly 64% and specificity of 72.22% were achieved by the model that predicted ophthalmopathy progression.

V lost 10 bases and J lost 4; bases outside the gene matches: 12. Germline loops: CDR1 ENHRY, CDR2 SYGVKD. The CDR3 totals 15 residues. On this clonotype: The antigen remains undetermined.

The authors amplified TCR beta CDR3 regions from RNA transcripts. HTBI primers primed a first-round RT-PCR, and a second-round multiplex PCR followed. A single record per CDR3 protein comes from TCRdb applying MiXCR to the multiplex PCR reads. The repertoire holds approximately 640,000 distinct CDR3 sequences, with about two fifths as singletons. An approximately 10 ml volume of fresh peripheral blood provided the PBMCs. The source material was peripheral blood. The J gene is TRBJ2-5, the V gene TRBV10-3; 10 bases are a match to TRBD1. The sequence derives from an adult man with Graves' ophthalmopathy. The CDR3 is CASIPGQGSSETQYF. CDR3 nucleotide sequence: TGTGCCAGCATTCCGGGACAGGGGTCTTCAGAGACCCAGTACTTC.